This T cell receptor beta chain comes out of a study of vaccination effects on CD4 cells after COVID-19. Study results and caveats: Among infection- and vaccine-induced clones, marked clonal contraction occurred late after vaccination. Healthy vaccinees' vaccine-induced clones included only 1 of 255 cross-reacting with common cold coronaviruses.

In the case of this clone: Its antigen is not identified.

Sequencing was performed with immunoSEQ multiplex PCR; in TCRdb, only in-frame clones are kept and a portion is missing. The profile shows 20,000 to 25,000 clones, roughly two thirds of them singletons. Using viral peptide pools, the ViraFEST assay grew out antigen-specific CD4+ T cells prior to sequencing. At the end of around 11 days of culture, CD4+ T cells were isolated. Among the vaccine recipients, none had a prior SARS-CoV-2 infection, and nucleocapsid antibodies were negative. Researchers reported culturing two million PBMC in each well, adding approximately 10 IU/ml IL-2 and around 10 ug/ml peptides. The authors replaced half the medium with IL-2 medium on days 3 and 7. The CDR3 loop spans 15 amino acids. The V gene end was trimmed by 2 bases and the J gene end by 4 bases; junction bases not matched to a gene: 4. Germline V gives CDR1 MNHEY, CDR2 SVGAGI.

The origin of this receptor is a human donor who received a COVID-19 vaccine. Source: CD4+ T cells from PBMCs cultured with HCoV-NL63 spike peptides, taken before COVID-19 vaccination. This chain links TRBV6-5 with TRBJ2-1, with 8 bases identical to TRBD2. The DNA of the CDR3 is TGTGCCAGCAGTTACCGCGAGCGGGGGTACAATGAGCAGTTCTTC. Residues: CASSYRERGYNEQFF.